This T cell receptor (beta chain) was captured by sequencing in a study of immune evolution from preneoplasia to lung adenocarcinoma. Study information: HLA loss of heterozygosity: around 6.5% AIS, under 19% MIA, approximately 31% ADC, none AAH.

Here immunoSEQ multiplex PCR was the method, and the copy in TCRdb shows in-frame clones only, minus some. This repertoire shows 6,200 or so clones, 60% to 80% found once; its top ten account for around 3%. Germline CDR1 is SQVTM and CDR2 is ANQGSEA. The CDR3 length is 15 residues. Trimming removed 4 bases from V and 4 bases from J, with 20 bases in between. The rearrangement joins TRBV29-1 to TRBJ2-7; D remains unclear. The clonotype comes from a person aged 60-80 years with lung adenocarcinoma. Sequencing was done on a sample of FFPE minimally invasive lung adenocarcinoma tissue. Here the CDR3 DNA reads TGCAGCGTTGTTCCACAGCGCCGATGGTATTACGAGCAGTACTTC. It codes for CSVVPQRRWYYEQYF.